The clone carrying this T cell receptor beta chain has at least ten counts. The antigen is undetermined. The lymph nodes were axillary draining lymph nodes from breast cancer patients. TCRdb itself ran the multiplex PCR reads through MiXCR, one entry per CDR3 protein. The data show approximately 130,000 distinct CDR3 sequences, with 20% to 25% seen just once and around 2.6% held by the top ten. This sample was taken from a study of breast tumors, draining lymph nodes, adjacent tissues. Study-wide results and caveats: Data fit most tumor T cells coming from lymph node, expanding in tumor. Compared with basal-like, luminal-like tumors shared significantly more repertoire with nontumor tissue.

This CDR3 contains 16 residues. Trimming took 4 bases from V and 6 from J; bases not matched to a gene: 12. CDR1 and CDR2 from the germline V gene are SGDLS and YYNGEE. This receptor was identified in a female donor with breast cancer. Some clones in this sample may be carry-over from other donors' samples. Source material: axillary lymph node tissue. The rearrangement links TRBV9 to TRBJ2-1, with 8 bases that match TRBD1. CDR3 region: CASSSPGGYAGNEQFF. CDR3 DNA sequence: TGTGCCAGCAGCTCCCCAGGGGGCTACGCTGGCAATGAGCAGTTCTTC.